This paragraph covers one TCR beta chain sequence. No antigen is known for it. The sample contains more than one DNA sequence encoding this CDR3. The sample is drawn from a study of shared clonotypes between healthy human individuals. General study results and limits: In having few donors, the study represented limited genetic and exposure-history diversity.

Sequencing used immunoSEQ multiplex PCR; TCRdb keeps in-frame clones, though not all of them. The sample shows a few hundred thousand clones, approximately 97% of them seen only once. The CDR3 is made up of 15 amino acids. Trimming cost V 4 bases and J 0 bases, with 11 bases left between them. Germline CDR1 reads SGHRS; CDR2 reads YFSETQ. The sequence was collected from a young woman in good health. The chain is built from TRBV5-1 and TRBJ1-5; possible D gene TRBD1, 5 bases. The sample taken for sequencing was naive CD4+ T cells sorted from blood. Subset here: CD45RA+ positively selected. The CDR3 here is CASSLGVDSNQPQHF. CDR3 nucleotides: TGCGCCAGCAGCCTGGGGGTTGATAGCAATCAGCCCCAGCATTTT.